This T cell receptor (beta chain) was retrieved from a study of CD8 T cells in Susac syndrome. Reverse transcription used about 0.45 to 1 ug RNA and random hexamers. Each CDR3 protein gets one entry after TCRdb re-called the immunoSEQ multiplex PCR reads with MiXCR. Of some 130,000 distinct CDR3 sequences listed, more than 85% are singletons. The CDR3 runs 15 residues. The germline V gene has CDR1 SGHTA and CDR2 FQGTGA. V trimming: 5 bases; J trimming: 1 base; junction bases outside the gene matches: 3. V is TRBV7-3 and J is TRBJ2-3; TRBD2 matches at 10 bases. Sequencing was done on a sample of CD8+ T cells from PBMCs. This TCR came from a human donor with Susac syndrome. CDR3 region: CASSQGTSGTDTQYF. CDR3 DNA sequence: TGTGCCAGCAGCCAAGGGACTAGCGGCACAGATACGCAGTATTTT.